This T cell receptor beta chain was identified during a study of T cells in Graves' hyperthyroidism and ophthalmopathy. The wider study: Peripheral blood was acquired at first diagnosis, ahead of any therapy whatsoever.

It was RNA transcripts that yielded the amplified TCR beta CDR3 regions. The HTBI primer set was used in a first-round RT-PCR of the TCR CDR3. Each CDR3 protein is one row after TCRdb ran MiXCR on the multiplex PCR reads. The sample includes 450,000 to 500,000 distinct CDR3 sequences, roughly 22% of them seen just once. This receptor was identified in a woman aged 65 to 85 with Graves' ophthalmopathy. The sequenced material came from blood.

The CDR3 bases are TGTGCCAGCCAGATGGAAATACTAGCGACGACTGAGCAGTTCTTC. Translation: CASQMEILATTEQFF. The rearrangement joins TRBV7-2 to TRBJ2-1; the match to TRBD2 covers 7 bases. The CDR3 runs 15 residues. V trimming: 8 bases; J trimming: 9 bases; junction bases outside the gene matches: 16. Germline V lookup: CDR1 SGHTA, CDR2 FQGNSA. Based on the CDR3 plus reference TRBV7-2 and TRBJ2-1, the full variable domain is GAGVSQSPSNKVTEKGKDVELRCDPISGHTALYWYRQSLGQGLEFLIYFQGNSAPDKSGLPSDRFSAERTGGSVSTLTIQRTQQEDSAVYLCASQMEILATTEQFFGPGTRLTVL.